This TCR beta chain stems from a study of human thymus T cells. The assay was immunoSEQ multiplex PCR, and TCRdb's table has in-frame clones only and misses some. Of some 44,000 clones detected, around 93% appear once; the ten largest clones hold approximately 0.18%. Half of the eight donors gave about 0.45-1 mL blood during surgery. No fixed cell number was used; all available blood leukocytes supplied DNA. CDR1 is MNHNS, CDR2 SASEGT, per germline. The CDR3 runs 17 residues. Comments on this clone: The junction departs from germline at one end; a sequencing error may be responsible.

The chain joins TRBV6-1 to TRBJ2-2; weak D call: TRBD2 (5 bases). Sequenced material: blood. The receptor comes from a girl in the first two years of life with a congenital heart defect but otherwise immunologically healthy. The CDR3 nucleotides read TGTGCCAGCAGTGACCCCGGAGGCCGAAAGAACCCCGGGGAGCTGTTTTTT. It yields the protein CASSDPGGRKNPGELFF.